This note documents a single TCR beta chain sequence. This entry comes from a study of shared clonotypes between healthy human individuals. Study as a whole: Per-donor plates numbered three CD4 naive, three CD4 memory, two CD8 naive and one CD8 memory.

The method was immunoSEQ multiplex PCR; TCRdb's version includes in-frame clones alone and lacks a portion of them. The data hold about 2.1 million clones, with 90% to 95% observed a single time. V lost 3 bases, J lost 8 bases, and 12 bases stayed unmatched. Germline CDR1 and CDR2: MDHEN and SYDVKM. The CDR3 consists of 16 residues. It was CD45RO-negative cells, positively selected for CCR7, that made up naive CD8 cells, with terminally differentiated effector memory CD45RA+ cells excluded. The clonotype originates from a man aged 18 to 30 in good health. Some clones in this sample may be carry-over from other donors' samples. The chain recombines TRBV28 with TRBJ2-1; 8 bases are shared with TRBD2. The sample consisted of naive CD8+ T cells from PBMCs. This CDR3 is CASSFSSGGEWDEQFF. The CDR3, as DNA: TGTGCCAGCAGTTTTTCTTCGGGAGGGGAGTGGGATGAGCAGTTCTTC. Filled out from reference TRBV28 and TRBJ2-1, the complete variable domain reads DVKVTQSSRYLVKRTGEKVFLECVQDMDHENMFWYRQDPGLGLRLIYFSYDVKMKEKGDIPEGYSVSREKKERFSLILESASTNQTSMYLCASSFSSGGEWDEQFFGPGTRLTVL.